This T cell receptor beta chain was obtained from a study of OX40 agonist ivuxolimab in advanced cancers. About the research overall: Treatment of patients was with ivuxolimab, an agonistic anti-OX40 (CD134) antibody. Two patients with cutaneous melanoma and one with hepatocellular carcinoma, three in total, showed partial responses. Earlier treatment with anti-PD-1, anti-PD-L1 or anti-CTLA-4 was permitted, and 30% to 40% had received some.

As for this clone: Its antigen is not identified.

Findings and caveats of the study: CD8+ T cells showed, on average, more clonal expansion than CD4+ cells.

Only in-frame clones appear in the TCRdb table, and some are missing; sequencing was by immunoSEQ multiplex PCR. The data show fewer than 75,000 clones, 87% seen once. Trimming shortened V by 6 bases and J by 9 bases, and 18 bases separated the two germline ends. This CDR3 comprises 14 residues. Germline CDR1 MNHEY, CDR2 SVGAGI. This sequence joins TRBV6-5 and TRBJ1-5; weak D call: TRBD1 (6 bases). The source is an adult with an advanced solid tumor such as melanoma, head and neck, liver or kidney cancer. Here the sequenced sample was CD4+ or CD8+ T cells sorted from blood, taken in a trial of the OX40 agonist ivuxolimab. CDR3 sequence (DNA): TGTGCCAGCAGCAGGGGCGGTGGGGAGGCGCCCCAGCATTTT. Translated: CASSRGGGEAPQHF.